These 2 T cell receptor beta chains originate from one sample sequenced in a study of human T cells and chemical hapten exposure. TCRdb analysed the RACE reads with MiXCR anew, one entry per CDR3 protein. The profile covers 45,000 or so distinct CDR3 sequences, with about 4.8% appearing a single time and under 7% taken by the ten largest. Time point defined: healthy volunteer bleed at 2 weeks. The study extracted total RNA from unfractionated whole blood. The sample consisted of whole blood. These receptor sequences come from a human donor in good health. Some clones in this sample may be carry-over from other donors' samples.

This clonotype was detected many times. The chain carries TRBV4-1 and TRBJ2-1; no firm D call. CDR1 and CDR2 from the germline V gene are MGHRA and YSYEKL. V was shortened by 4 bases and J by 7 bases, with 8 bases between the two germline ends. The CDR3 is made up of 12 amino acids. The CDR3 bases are TGCGCCAGCAGCCCTAAAAGTAATGAGCAGTTCTTC. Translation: CASSPKSNEQFF.

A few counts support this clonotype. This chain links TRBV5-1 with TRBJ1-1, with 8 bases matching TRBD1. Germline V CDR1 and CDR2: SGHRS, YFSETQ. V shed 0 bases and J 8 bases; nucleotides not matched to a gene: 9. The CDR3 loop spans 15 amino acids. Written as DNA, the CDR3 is TGCGCCAGCAGCTTGGGGACGGACAGGGCGAGCGAAGCTTTCTTT. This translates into CASSLGTDRASEAFF.